This T cell receptor (beta chain) was profiled in a study of PD-1 blockade in classical Hodgkin lymphoma. Time point noted: cycle 4 day 1 (C4D1), after 6 weeks of nivolumab. Every patient relapsed after autologous stem cell transplantation, and brentuximab vedotin exposure varied. Magnetic negative selection was used to purify CD4+ T cells from PBMCs that had been thawed. General study findings and limits: A reduction in baseline TCR diversity was reportedly seen in newly diagnosed patients relative to healthy donors.

This CDR3 region has 14 residues. The V gene's germline CDR1 is SEHNR and CDR2 FQNEAQ (reference sequence). Trimming removed 6 bases at V and 8 bases at J, with 19 bases between. Method: immunoSEQ multiplex PCR; TCRdb's copy keeps in-frame clones and lacks some. The table shows about 30,000 clones, with 80% to 90% occurring only once. This clone showed up just a few times. Its antigen is as yet unknown. This chain links TRBV7-9 with TRBJ1-2, with a weak D call TRBD1 (5 bases). Source: CD4+ T cells from blood, taken before the fourth cycle of nivolumab. The TCR sequence derives from a human donor with classical Hodgkin lymphoma. CDR3: CASSRAQGSDGYTF. The DNA of the CDR3 is TGTGCCAGCAGTCGGGCGCAGGGCTCAGACGGCTACACCTTC.